This T cell receptor (beta chain) was identified during a study of T cells in Graves' hyperthyroidism and ophthalmopathy. This CDR3 has 13 residues. Germline assignment: CDR1 SGDLS and CDR2 YYNGEE. With 4 bases clipped from V and 9 bases from J, the junction kept 7 bases outside the gene matches. This clonotype was seen more than once but under ten times. It was RNA transcripts that yielded the amplified TCR beta CDR3 regions. Using the HTBI primer set, a first-round RT-PCR was run on the TCR CDR3. MiXCR, run by TCRdb on the multiplex PCR reads, gives a single entry per CDR3 protein. The sample has approximately 400,000 distinct CDR3 sequences, approximately 14% seen once.

This receptor was obtained from a woman in her sixties with Graves' hyperthyroidism. The chain carries TRBV9 and TRBJ2-1, with 7 bases aligning to TRBD1. What was sequenced was blood. The CDR3 spells CASSPGGGFEQFF. Here the CDR3 DNA reads TGTGCCAGCAGCCCAGGGGGTGGGTTTGAGCAGTTCTTC.